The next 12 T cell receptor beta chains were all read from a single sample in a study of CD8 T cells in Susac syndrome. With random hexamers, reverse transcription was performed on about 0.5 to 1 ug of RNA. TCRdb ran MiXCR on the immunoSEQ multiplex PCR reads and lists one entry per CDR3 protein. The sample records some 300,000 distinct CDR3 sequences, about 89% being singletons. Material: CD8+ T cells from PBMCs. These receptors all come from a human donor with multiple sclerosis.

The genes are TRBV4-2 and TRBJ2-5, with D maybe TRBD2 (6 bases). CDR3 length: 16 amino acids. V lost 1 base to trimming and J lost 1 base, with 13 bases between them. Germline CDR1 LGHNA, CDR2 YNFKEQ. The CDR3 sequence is CASSQGAVGSQETQYF. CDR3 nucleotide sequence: TGTGCCAGCAGCCAAGGAGCAGTCGGGAGCCAAGAGACCCAGTACTTC.

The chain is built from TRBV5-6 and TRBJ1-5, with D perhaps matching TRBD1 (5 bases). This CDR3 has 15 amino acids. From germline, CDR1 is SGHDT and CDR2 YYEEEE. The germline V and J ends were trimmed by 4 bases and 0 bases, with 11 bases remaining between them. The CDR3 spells CASSPGPYSNQPQHF. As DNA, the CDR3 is TGTGCCAGCAGCCCGGGACCTTATAGCAATCAGCCCCAGCATTTT. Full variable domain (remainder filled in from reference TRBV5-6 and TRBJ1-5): DAGVTQSPTHLIKTRGQQVTLRCSPKSGHDTVSWYQQALGQGPQFIFQYYEEEERQRGNFPDRFSGHQFPNYSSELNVNALLLGDSALYLCASSPGPYSNQPQHFGDGTRLSIL.

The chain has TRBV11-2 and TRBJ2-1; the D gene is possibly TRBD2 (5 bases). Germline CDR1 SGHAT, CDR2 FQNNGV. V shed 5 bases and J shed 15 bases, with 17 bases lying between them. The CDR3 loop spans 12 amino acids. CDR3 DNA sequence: TGTGCCAGCAGCCACCGGACTTTCTGGCCGTTCTTC. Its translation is CASSHRTFWPFF.

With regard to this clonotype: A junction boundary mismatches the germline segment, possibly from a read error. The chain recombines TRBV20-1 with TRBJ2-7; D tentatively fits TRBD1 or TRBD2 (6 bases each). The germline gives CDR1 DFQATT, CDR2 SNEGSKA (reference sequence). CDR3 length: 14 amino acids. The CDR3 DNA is TGCAGTGCTAGAGGGGACACTTCGGACTACAAGCAGTACTTC. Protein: CSARGDTSDYKQYF.

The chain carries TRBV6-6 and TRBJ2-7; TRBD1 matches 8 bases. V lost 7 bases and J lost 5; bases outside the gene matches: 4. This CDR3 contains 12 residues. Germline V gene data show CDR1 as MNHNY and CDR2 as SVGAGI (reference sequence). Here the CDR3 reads CASTPRGHEQYF. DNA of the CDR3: TGTGCCAGCACACCCAGGGGGCACGAGCAGTACTTC.

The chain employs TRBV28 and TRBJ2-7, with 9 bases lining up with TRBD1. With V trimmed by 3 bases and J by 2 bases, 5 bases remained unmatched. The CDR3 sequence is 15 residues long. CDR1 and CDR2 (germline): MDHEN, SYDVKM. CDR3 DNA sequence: TGTGCCAGCAGTTTCTTACAGGGGGCGGCCTACGAGCAGTACTTC. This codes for CASSFLQGAAYEQYF.

The CDR3: CASSPLSGQETQYF. The CDR3 DNA sequence: TGTGCCAGCAGCCCCTTAAGCGGCCAAGAGACCCAGTACTTC. The V gene is TRBV3-1, the J gene TRBJ2-5; the D gene is possibly TRBD2 (5 bases). Trimming cost V 4 bases and J 1 base, with 10 bases left between them. CDR1 is LGHDT and CDR2 is YNNKEL in the germline V gene (reference sequence). The CDR3 totals 14 residues.

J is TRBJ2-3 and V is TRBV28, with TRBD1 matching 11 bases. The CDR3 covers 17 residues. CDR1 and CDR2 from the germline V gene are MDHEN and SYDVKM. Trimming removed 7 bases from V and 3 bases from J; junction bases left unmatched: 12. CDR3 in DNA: TGTGCCAGCAACTCCCCCGGACAGGGGGCGGAAACAGATACGCAGTATTTT. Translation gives CASNSPGQGAETDTQYF.

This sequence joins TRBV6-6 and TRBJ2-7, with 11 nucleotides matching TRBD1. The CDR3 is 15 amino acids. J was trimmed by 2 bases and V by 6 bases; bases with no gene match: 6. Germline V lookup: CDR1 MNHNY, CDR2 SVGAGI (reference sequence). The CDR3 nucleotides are TGTGCCAGCAGCCCCGTGGGACAGGGGGCCTACGAGCAGTACTTC. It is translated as CASSPVGQGAYEQYF.

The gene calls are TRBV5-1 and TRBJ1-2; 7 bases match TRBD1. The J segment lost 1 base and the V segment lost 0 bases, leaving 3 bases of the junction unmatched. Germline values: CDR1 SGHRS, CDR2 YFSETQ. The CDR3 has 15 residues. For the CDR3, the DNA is TGCGCCAGCAGCTTGGGGGACAGCAGTAACTATGGCTACACCTTC. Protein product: CASSLGDSSNYGYTF.

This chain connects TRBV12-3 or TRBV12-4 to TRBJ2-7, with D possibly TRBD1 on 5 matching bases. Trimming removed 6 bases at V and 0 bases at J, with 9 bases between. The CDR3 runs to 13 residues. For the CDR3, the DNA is TGTGCCAGCAGGGAGACAGTCTCCTACGAGCAGTACTTC. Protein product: CASRETVSYEQYF.

CDR3 DNA sequence: TGTGCCAGCAGCTCGACTAGCGGGAGGTTCGGGGAGCTGTTTTTT. It yields the protein CASSSTSGRFGELFF. The chain uses TRBV7-9 and TRBJ2-2, with TRBD2 matching 13 bases. Germline V gene data show CDR1 as SEHNR and CDR2 as FQNEAQ (reference sequence). The J segment lost 7 bases and the V segment lost 4 bases, leaving 3 bases of the junction unmatched. This CDR3 spans 15 amino acids.